Included here is one TCR beta chain sequence, with context. The antigen is not known. The data were obtained in a study of shared clonotypes between healthy human individuals. The study's findings and limits: Even with large depth, rarefaction showed that sorted-subset sequencing was incomplete. Approximately 4.5% was the fraction of naive CD4 clonotypes found shared across four donors.

Profiling relied on immunoSEQ multiplex PCR, and the TCRdb table lists in-frame clones only, not all of them. In the table there are about 700,000 clones, about 91% of which are singletons. Naive CD8 cells lacked CD45RO and underwent positive selection for CCR7, leaving out terminally differentiated effector memory CD45RA+ cells. The material sequenced was naive CD8+ T cells sorted from blood. The TCR comes from a man aged 25 to 45 in good health.

CDR3 nucleotide sequence: TGTGCCAGCAGCTTATACGGGATTGGAACCGGGGAGCTGTTTTTT. Translation gives CASSLYGIGTGELFF. J is TRBJ2-2 and V is TRBV11-2; TRBD2 might be the D (5 bases). Trimming removed 2 bases from V and 5 bases from J, with 12 bases in between. Per the germline V gene, CDR1 is SGHAT and CDR2 is FQNNGV. CDR3 size: 15 residues.